This T cell receptor beta chain was captured in a study of T cells in Graves' hyperthyroidism and ophthalmopathy. In its sample, this clonotype was seen many times. This CDR3 comprises 12 residues. Looked up from germline, CDR1 is MNHEY and CDR2 is SVGEGT. The V gene lost 7 bases and the J gene lost 4 bases, with 10 bases spanning the gap. Template material for amplifying TCR beta CDR3 regions consisted of RNA transcripts. Carried out on the TCR CDR3, a first-round RT-PCR used the HTBI primer set. TCRdb used MiXCR to reprocess the multiplex PCR reads, holding one entry per CDR3 protein. The sample contains some 200,000 distinct CDR3 sequences, roughly 17% of which appear only once.

This sequence originates from a man aged 50-60 years with Graves' hyperthyroidism. The sequencing input was blood. The chain joins TRBV6-2 or TRBV6-3 to TRBJ2-5, with a weak D call TRBD1 (6 bases). CDR3 nucleotide sequence: TGTGCCAGCACTCCGGACAGAGAGACCCAGTACTTC. Protein product: CASTPDRETQYF.